Only a few counts were recorded for the clone carrying this TCR beta chain. The sample comes from a study of identical twins. TCRdb recomputed calls from the 5' RACE reads with MiXCR, one row per CDR3 protein. The sample lists 450,000 or so distinct CDR3 sequences, around 20% seen once, with roughly 12% in the top ten. Germline V lookup: CDR1 SEHNR, CDR2 FQNEAQ (reference sequence). Trimming cost V 7 bases and J 8 bases, with 17 bases left between them. This CDR3 spans 14 amino acids. Sequenced input: naive T cells sorted from blood. The receptor was isolated from a man aged 50 to 60 in good health. V gene TRBV7-9 combines with J gene TRBJ2-2; perhaps TRBD1 as D (5 bases). CDR3 sequence reads: CASNLIQGPGELFF. The CDR3 DNA sequence: TGTGCCAGCAACCTAATTCAGGGTCCGGGGGAGCTGTTTTTT.